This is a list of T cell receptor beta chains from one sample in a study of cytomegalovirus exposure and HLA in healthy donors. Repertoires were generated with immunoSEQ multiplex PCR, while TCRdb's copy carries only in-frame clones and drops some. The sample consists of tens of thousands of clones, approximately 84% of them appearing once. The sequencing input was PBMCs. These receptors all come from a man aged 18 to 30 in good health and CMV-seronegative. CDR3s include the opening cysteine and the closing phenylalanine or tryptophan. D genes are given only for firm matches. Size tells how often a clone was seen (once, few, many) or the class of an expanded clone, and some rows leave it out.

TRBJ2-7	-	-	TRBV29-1	TGCAGCGTTGGCGGTGGATCGGGGAGCTCCTACGAGCAGTACTTC	CSVGGGSGSSYEQYF
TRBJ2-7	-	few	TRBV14	TGTGCCAGCAGCCCATTATCGGGGGAGCAGTACTTC	CASSPLSGEQYF
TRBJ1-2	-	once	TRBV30	TGTGCCTGGAGCGAGGATGCTGGCTACACCTTC	CAWSEDAGYTF
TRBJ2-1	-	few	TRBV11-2	TGTGCCAGCAGCTCGGGACATAGTTTGCCCTACAATGAGCAGTTCTTC	CASSSGHSLPYNEQFF
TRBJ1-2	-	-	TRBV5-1	TGCGCCAGCAGCTTCGAGAAGGCGGGGGTGGGGGCCGGATATGGCTACACCTTC	CASSFEKAGVGAGYGYTF
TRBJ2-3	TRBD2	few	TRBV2	TGTGCCAGCAGATTGACTAGCGGGAGGGGGGATACGCAGTATTTT	CASRLTSGRGDTQYF
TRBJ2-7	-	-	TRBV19	TGTGCCAGTAGTATCGCTAGAAGCTCCTACGAGCAGTACTTC	CASSIARSSYEQYF
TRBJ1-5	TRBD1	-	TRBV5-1	TGCGCCAGCAGCTTACAGGGGAATCAGCCCCAGCATTTT	CASSLQGNQPQHF
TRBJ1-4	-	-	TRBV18	TGTGCCAGCTCCCCCCGCGGATTAGAGGAAAAACTGTTTTTT	CASSPRGLEEKLFF
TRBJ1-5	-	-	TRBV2	TGTGCCAGCAGTGTTCGGACAGAAGGCAATCAGCCCCAGCATTTT	CASSVRTEGNQPQHF
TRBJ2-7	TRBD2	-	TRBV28	TGTGCCAGCAGTCCGGGACTAGCGGGAGGAAGGAACGAGCAGTACTTC	CASSPGLAGGRNEQYF
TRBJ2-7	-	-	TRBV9	TGTGCCAGCAGCGTGGGGACTGCCCCTTACGGGCAGTACTTC	CASSVGTAPYGQYF
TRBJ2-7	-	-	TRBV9	TGTGCCAGCAGCGTAGGTGGACTGAACTCCGAGCAGTACTTC	CASSVGGLNSEQYF
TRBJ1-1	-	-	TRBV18	TGTGCCAGCTCGCCTGCAGTGATGAACACTGAAGCTTTCTTT	CASSPAVMNTEAFF
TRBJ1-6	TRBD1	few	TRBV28	TGTGCCAGCAGTTTCATTGGGACAGGGTTTAGAGGATCACCCCTCCACTTT	CASSFIGTGFRGSPLHF
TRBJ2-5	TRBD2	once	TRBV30	TGTGCCTGGACAGGAACTAGCGGGAGGGAGGAGACCCAGTACTTC	CAWTGTSGREETQYF
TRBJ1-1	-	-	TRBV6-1	TGTGCCAGCAGTGAACAGGGCATGAACACTGAAGCTTTCTTT	CASSEQGMNTEAFF
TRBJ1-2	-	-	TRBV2	TGTGCCAGCAGGAGGACAGAAACTAACTATGGCTACACCTTC	CASRRTETNYGYTF
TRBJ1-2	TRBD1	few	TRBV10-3	TGTGCCATAAAGACAGGGGGCTATGGCTACACCTTC	CAIKTGGYGYTF
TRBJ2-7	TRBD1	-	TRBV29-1	TGCAGCGTCGCTACAGGGGGCTACGAGCAGTACTTC	CSVATGGYEQYF
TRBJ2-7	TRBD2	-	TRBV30	TGTGCCTGGATACTAGCGGGAGGCTACGAGCAGTACTTC	CAWILAGGYEQYF
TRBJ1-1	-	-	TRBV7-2	TGTGCCAGCAGCTTTCCGTCAGGGATGAACACTGAAGCTTTCTTT	CASSFPSGMNTEAFF
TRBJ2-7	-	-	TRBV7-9	TGTGCCAGCAGCTCGGGGTTCTACGAGCAGTACTTC	CASSSGFYEQYF
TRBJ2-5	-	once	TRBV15	TGTGCCACCAGCGCCCAGGGGGAGACCCAGTACTTC	CATSAQGETQYF
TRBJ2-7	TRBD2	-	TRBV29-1	TGCAGCGCTCAGCGGGAGGGAACCTACGAGCAGTACTTC	CSAQREGTYEQYF
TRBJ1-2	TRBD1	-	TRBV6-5	TGTGCCAGCAGTTACCGGGGACAGGGAAGGGGGTATGGCTACACCTTC	CASSYRGQGRGYGYTF
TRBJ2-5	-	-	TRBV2	TGTGCCAGCATGCTAATTCAAGAGACCCAGTACTTC	CASMLIQETQYF
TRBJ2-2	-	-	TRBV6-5	TGTGCCAGCAGTTTGACAAGAACCGCCGGGGAGCTGTTTTTT	CASSLTRTAGELFF
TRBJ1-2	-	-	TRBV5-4	TGTGCCAGCAGCTTGGAGGGGACACGTAACTATGGCTACACCTTC	CASSLEGTRNYGYTF
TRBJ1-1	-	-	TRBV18	TGTGCCAGCTCAGAGGGACAGAACACTGAAGCTTTCTTT	CASSEGQNTEAFF
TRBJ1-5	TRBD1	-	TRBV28	TGTGCCAGCAGTTCGGAGACAGGGGCCAGTCAGCCCCAGCATTTT	CASSSETGASQPQHF
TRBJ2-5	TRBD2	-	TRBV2	TGTGCCAGCAGTGAACCCAGCGGGGGACGAGAGACCCAGTACTTC	CASSEPSGGRETQYF